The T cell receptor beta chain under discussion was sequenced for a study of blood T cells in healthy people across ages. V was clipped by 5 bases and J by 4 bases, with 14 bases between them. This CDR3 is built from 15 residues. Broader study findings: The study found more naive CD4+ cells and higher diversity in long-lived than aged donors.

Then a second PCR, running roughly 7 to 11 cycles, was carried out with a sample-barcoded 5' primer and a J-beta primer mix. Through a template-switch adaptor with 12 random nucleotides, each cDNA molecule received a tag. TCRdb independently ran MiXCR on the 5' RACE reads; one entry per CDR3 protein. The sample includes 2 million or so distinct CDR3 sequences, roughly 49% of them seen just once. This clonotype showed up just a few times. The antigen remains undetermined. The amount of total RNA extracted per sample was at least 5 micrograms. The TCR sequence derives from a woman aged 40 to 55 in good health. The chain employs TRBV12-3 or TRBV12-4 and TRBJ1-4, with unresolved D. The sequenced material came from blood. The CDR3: CASSPGSQVNEKLFF. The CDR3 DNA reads TGTGCCAGCAGTCCAGGCAGCCAGGTTAATGAAAAACTGTTTTTT.